Presented here are 9 T cell receptor beta chains from one specimen sequenced in a study of regulatory T cells in long-lasting Graves disease (dated by TCRdb to about 2021). The time point label here, explained by the study, means: newly diagnosed GD, antithyroid drugs for less than 3 months. RNA was extracted from PBMCs in TRIzol for both TCR sequencing and RNA sequencing. The method behind the library was multiplex PCR. The instrument given in TCRdb is Illumina HiSeq 4000. To build TCR beta libraries, CDR3 regions were amplified by Arm-PCR using iRepertoire HTBI primers. TCRdb handled the public reads itself, with Q25 trimming in fastp and clone calling in MiXCR, and kept productive beta chains. Rows with one shared CDR3 protein collapse into an entry with the most common genes and DNA. This sample has hundreds of thousands of distinct CDR3 sequences in its table, and 15% to 20% of those were observed once. 15% to 20% of the sample lies in the top ten.

The sample was also linked to a second study, of T cells in Graves' hyperthyroidism and ophthalmopathy.

Material: peripheral blood mononuclear cells (PBMCs), obtained at new diagnosis, from a patient treated with antithyroid drugs. The receptors here all came from a woman in her thirties with Graves disease. Donor details come from another sample of the same person, matched by shared clones.

At least ten counts were recorded for this clonotype. DNA for the CDR3: TGTGCCAGCAGCTTGGGACTAGCGGGAGGAGGTGATACGCAGTATTTT. This translates into CASSLGLAGGGDTQYF. The V gene is TRBV7-7, the J gene TRBJ2-3; TRBD2 aligns across 15 bases. Germline assignment: CDR1 SSHAT and CDR2 FNYEAQ (reference sequence). With V trimmed by 3 bases and J by 6 bases, 4 bases remained unmatched. The CDR3 loop spans 16 amino acids.

The chain couples TRBV12-3 or TRBV12-4 to TRBJ2-7; a possible D gene is TRBD1 (6 bases). V was trimmed by 5 bases and J by 7 bases, leaving 15 bases between them. CDR3 length: 13 amino acids. The CDR3 region has the DNA TGTGCCAGCAGTCTGACACAGGGAACAGAGCAGTACTTC. Translating it yields CASSLTQGTEQYF.

The chain carries TRBV3-1 and TRBJ2-3, with TRBD2 identical over 10 bases. Trimming took 2 bases from V and 4 from J; bases not matched to a gene: 6. This CDR3 comprises 16 residues. Germline V gene sequence: CDR1 LGHDT, CDR2 YNNKEL (reference sequence). This CDR3 is CASSQSRLAGPDTQYF. The CDR3 DNA is TGTGCCAGCAGCCAATCTAGACTAGCGGGCCCAGATACGCAGTATTTT.

This clonotype was detected only once. A much larger clone lies a single base off, so this may be a read error. This chain uses TRBV2 with TRBJ1-1; TRBD1 is a possible D gene (6 bases). The length of the CDR3 is 13 residues. From germline, CDR1 is SNHLY and CDR2 FYNNEI. Deletions cut 10 bases from V and 9 bases from J, with 21 bases between. This CDR3 is CAKTRGRGVKAFF. CDR3 in DNA: TGTGCCAAAACGAGGGGCAGGGGAGTGAAAGCTTTCTTT.

There are many counts of this clonotype. The chain employs TRBV6-1 and TRBJ2-1; TRBD1 or TRBD2 may be the D gene (5 bases each). This CDR3 spans 15 amino acids. Per the germline V gene, CDR1 is MNHNS and CDR2 is SASEGT. V lost 8 bases to trimming and J lost 2 bases, with 16 bases between them. For the CDR3, the DNA is TGTGCCAGCGACGGGCCAGGGAGACCCTACAATGAGCAGTTCTTC. This codes for CASDGPGRPYNEQFF.

This clonotype was picked up a small number of times. A much larger clone lies one base from this, so it may be a read error. This chain links TRBV28 with TRBJ2-7; 7 nucleotides agree with TRBD1. Germline CDR1 reads MDHEN; CDR2 reads SYDVKM. This CDR3 contains 15 residues. V trimming: 7 bases; J trimming: 1 base; junction bases outside the gene matches: 10. As DNA, the CDR3 is TGTGCCAGCAATTCGACAGGGTTCGGGTCCTACGAGCAGTACTTC. It is translated as CASNSTGFGSYEQYF.

This clonotype occurred many times. The chain employs TRBV2 and TRBJ1-4, with a tentative D call TRBD1 (5 bases). V lost 4 bases and J 7 bases, leaving 10 bases between the germline ends. CDR1 and CDR2 from the germline V gene are SNHLY and FYNNEI. The CDR3 extends over 13 amino acids. The CDR3 DNA reads TGTGCCAGCAGTGGTGACAGAAGTGAAAAACTGTTTTTT. This codes for CASSGDRSEKLFF.

This clonotype turned up a few times. V usage is TRBV12-3 or TRBV12-4 and J usage is TRBJ2-5; either TRBD1 or TRBD2 may supply D (6 bases each). V shed 1 base and J shed 4 bases, with 13 bases lying between them. The CDR3 is 15 residues long. Here the CDR3 reads CASSLVLGGAETQYF. The CDR3 DNA reads as TGTGCCAGCAGTTTAGTTCTGGGGGGCGCAGAGACCCAGTACTTC.

On this clonotype itself: A much more abundant neighbour one base away suggests this may be a read error. The chain recombines TRBV20-1 with TRBJ2-7; 11 bases agree with TRBD2. Germline lookup yields CDR1 DFQATT and CDR2 SNEGSKA (reference sequence). The CDR3 has 16 amino acids. CDR3 sequence reads: CSATGTSGETLNEQCF. The CDR3 nucleotides read TGCAGTGCTACAGGGACTAGCGGTGAGACCCTCAACGAGCAGTGCTTC.